The 3 T cell receptor beta chains below come from one sample, sequenced in a study of tumor and adjacent non-tumor tissue in lung cancer. The template was RNA from unsorted bulk tissue. The library came from three nested PCR rounds adapted from ARM-PCR protocols. In TCRdb, the multiplex PCR reads were re-called with MiXCR into one record per CDR3 protein. The sample holds 120,000 or so distinct CDR3 sequences; 60% to 70% are singletons and the top ten take about 13%. Input material: lung tumor tissue. These receptors all come from a young man with non-small cell lung cancer.

The count of this clonotype is one. A much larger clone is a single base away; this may be a read error. The chain links TRBV20-1 to TRBJ2-3; D gene unclear. Germline CDR1 DFQATT, CDR2 SNEGSKA (reference sequence). The CDR3 has 12 residues. V was pared by 7 bases and J by 1 base, with 9 bases between. This chain's CDR3 is CSVSQGTDTQYF. The CDR3 DNA reads as TGCAGTGTTAGTCAGGGCACAGATACGCAGTATTTT.

This clonotype was seen only once. A read error may be the cause here, since a much bigger clone is one base away. J is TRBJ2-2 and V is TRBV20-1, with 9 bases matching TRBD2. The CDR3 totals 16 residues. CDR1 and CDR2 (germline): DFQATT, SNEGSKA (reference sequence). V was pared by 6 bases and J by 5 bases, with 13 bases of the junction left unmatched. The DNA for the CDR3 is TGCAGTGCAACGATAGTAGCGGGAGAGGAAACCGGGGAGCTGTTTTTT. It encodes CSATIVAGEETGELFF.

In this sample, this clonotype turned up a few times. A much larger clone sits a single nucleotide away, making a read error possible. V gene TRBV11-2 combines with J gene TRBJ2-5, with D perhaps TRBD2 (6 bases). Germline V gene data show CDR1 as SGHAT and CDR2 as FQNNGV. The CDR3 has 14 amino acids. Here the CDR3 DNA reads TGTGTCAGCAGCGCCCGGGACGGAGGGGAGACCCAGTACTTC. It yields the protein CVSSARDGGETQYF.